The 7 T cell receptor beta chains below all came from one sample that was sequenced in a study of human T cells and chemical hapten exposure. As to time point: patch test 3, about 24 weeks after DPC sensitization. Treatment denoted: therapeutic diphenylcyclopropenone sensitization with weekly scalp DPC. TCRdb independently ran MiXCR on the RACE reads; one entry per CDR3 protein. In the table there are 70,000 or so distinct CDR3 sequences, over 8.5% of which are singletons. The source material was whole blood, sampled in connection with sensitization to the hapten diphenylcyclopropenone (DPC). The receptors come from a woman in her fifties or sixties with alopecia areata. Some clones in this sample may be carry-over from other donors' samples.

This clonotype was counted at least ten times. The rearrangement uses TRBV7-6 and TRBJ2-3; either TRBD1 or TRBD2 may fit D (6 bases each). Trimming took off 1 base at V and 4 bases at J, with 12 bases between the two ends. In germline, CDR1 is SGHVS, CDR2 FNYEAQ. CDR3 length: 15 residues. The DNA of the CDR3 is TGTGCCAGCAGCTTAGTTGCCGGGGGCCCAGATACGCAGTATTTT. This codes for CASSLVAGGPDTQYF.

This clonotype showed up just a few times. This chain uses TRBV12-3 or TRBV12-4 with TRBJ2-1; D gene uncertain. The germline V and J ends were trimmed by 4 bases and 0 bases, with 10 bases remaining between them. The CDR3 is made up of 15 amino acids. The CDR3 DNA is TGTGCCAGCAGTTACAGCGATAGCTCCTACAATGAGCAGTTCTTC. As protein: CASSYSDSSYNEQFF.

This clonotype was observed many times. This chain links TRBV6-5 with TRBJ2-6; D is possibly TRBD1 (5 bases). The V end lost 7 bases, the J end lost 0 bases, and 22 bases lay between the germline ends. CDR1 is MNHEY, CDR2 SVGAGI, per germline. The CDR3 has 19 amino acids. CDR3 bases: TGTGCCAGCACCCCCTTACGACCAGGGTGGAGCTCTGGGGCCAACGTCCTGACTTTC. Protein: CASTPLRPGWSSGANVLTF.

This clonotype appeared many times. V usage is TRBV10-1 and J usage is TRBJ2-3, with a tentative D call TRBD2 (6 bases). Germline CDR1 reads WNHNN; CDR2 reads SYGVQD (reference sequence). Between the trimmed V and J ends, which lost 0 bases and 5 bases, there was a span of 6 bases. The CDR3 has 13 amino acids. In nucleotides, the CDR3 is TGCGCCAGCAGTGAGTCGGGGGGAGATACGCAGTATTTT. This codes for CASSESGGDTQYF.

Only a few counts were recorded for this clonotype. This CDR3 is CASSWTGDETQYF. CDR3 DNA sequence: TGTGCCAGCAGTTGGACAGGGGATGAGACCCAGTACTTC. The chain carries TRBV7-9 and TRBJ2-5; 9 nucleotides align to TRBD1. CDR3 length: 13 residues. Germline CDR1 SEHNR, CDR2 FQNEAQ (reference sequence). V dropped 6 bases and J dropped 5; count of bases not matched to a gene: 4.

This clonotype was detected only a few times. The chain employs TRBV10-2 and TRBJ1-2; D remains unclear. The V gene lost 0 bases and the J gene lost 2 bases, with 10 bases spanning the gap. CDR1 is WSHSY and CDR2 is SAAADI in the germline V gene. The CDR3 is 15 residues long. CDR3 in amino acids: CASSESRTGNYGYTF. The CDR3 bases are TGCGCCAGCAGTGAGTCCCGGACGGGGAACTATGGCTACACCTTC.

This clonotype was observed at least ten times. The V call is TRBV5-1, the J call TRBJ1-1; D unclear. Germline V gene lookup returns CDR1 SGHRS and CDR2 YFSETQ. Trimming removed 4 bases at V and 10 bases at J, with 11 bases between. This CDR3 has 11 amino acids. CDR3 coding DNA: TGCGCCAGCAGCACCGAGGGAAGAGCTTTCTTT. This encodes CASSTEGRAFF. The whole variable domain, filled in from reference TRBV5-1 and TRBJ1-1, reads KAGVTQTPRYLIKTRGQQVTLSCSPISGHRSVSWYQQTPGQGLQFLFEYFSETQRNKGNFPGRFSGRQFSNSRSEMNVSTLELGDSALYLCASSTEGRAFFGQGTRLTVV.